This T cell receptor (beta chain) derives from a study of control samples from healthy donors and cancer patients. Profiling relied on immunoSEQ multiplex PCR, and the TCRdb table lists in-frame clones only, not all of them. In the table there are roughly 98,000 clones, roughly 82% of which are singletons. The CDR3 contains 15 residues. Unmatched junction bases numbered 8, after V lost 3 bases and J lost 4 bases. Germline lookup yields CDR1 SGDLS and CDR2 YYNGEE. The genes are TRBV9 and TRBJ1-1; TRBD1 agrees at 8 bases. The origin of this receptor is a woman aged 60-75 years in good health. Sequenced material: blood. The CDR3 region is CASSAGGAGGTEAFF. In DNA, the CDR3 is TGTGCCAGCAGCGCAGGGGGCGCCGGAGGCACTGAAGCTTTCTTT.